Reported below is one TCR beta chain. Its antigen remains unknown. The repertoire was sequenced with immunoSEQ multiplex PCR; TCRdb's copy has only in-frame clones and lacks some. The sample contains 61,000 or so clones, about nine tenths of which appear only once. The data derive from a study of T cells in localized non-small cell lung cancer. The study's findings and limits: Uninvolved nearby lung showed the greatest T cell clonality, exceeding that found in tumor. Higher blood T cell density tracked longer overall survival. Within adjacent lung there appeared a median approximately 59 of the top 100 tumor clones.

CDR1 MNHEY and CDR2 SVGAGI come from the germline V gene. The CDR3 contains 14 residues. Trimming pared 6 bases from V and 0 bases from J, leaving 12 bases between. The sequence derives from a woman between 35 and 70 years old with stage I lung adenocarcinoma. The sequenced sample was peripheral blood, obtained before any cancer treatment. The rearrangement uses TRBV6-5 and TRBJ2-7, with unresolved D. This CDR3 reads CASRTVPPSYEQYF. CDR3 bases: TGTGCCAGCAGAACTGTACCCCCCTCCTACGAGCAGTACTTC.